One sample yielded the 11 T cell receptor beta chains listed below, sequenced in a study of regulatory T cells in long-lasting Graves disease. Time point specified: newly diagnosed GD, antithyroid drugs for less than 3 months. RNA isolated from PBMCs was used to make the TCR library. To make TCR beta libraries, researchers used iRepertoire HTBI primers and Arm-PCR of CDR3 regions. TCRdb passed the multiplex PCR reads through MiXCR, listing each CDR3 protein once. This table holds some 500,000 distinct CDR3 sequences, approximately 12% found once. This sample was shared with a second study, whose subject was T cells in Graves' hyperthyroidism and ophthalmopathy.

The sample here was peripheral blood mononuclear cells (PBMCs), taken at new diagnosis, from a patient treated with antithyroid drugs. The receptors stem from a man under 40 with Graves disease.

This clonotype showed up just a few times. V is TRBV5-6 and J is TRBJ2-1, with 10 positions matching TRBD2. After removal of 0 bases from V and 2 bases from J, the junction contained 2 bases not matched to a gene. This CDR3 has 16 amino acids. Germline V gene data show CDR1 as SGHDT and CDR2 as YYEEEE. The CDR3 protein is CASSLEREGAYNEQFF. CDR3 in DNA: TGTGCCAGCAGCTTGGAGCGGGAGGGGGCCTACAATGAGCAGTTCTTC.

There are many counts of this clonotype. This sequence joins TRBV5-6 and TRBJ2-7; 10 bases match TRBD1. The CDR3 totals 13 residues. J lost 6 bases, V lost 3 bases, and 3 bases had no gene match. Per the germline V gene, CDR1 is SGHDT and CDR2 is YYEEEE. The CDR3 here is CASSSGTGVEQYF. CDR3 DNA: TGTGCCAGCAGCTCCGGGACAGGGGTCGAGCAGTACTTC.

In its sample, this clonotype was seen many times. The chain is built from TRBV7-9 and TRBJ1-5; no firm D call. Germline loops: CDR1 SEHNR, CDR2 FQNEAQ (reference sequence). Trimming left V 2 bases short and J 3 bases short, with 8 bases between. This CDR3 spans 14 amino acids. CDR3 sequence reads: CASSLTRDNQPQHF. CDR3 nucleotides: TGTGCCAGCAGCTTAACTAGGGACAATCAGCCCCAGCATTTT.

This clonotype was observed at least ten times. The chain combines TRBV5-1 with TRBJ2-2; D gene ambiguous. In germline, CDR1 is SGHRS, CDR2 YFSETQ. The CDR3 loop spans 13 amino acids. With 5 bases removed from V and 6 bases from J, the gap between germline ends came to 11 bases. For the CDR3, the DNA is TGCGCCAGCAGGACACGGTTGGCCGGGGAGCTGTTTTTT. Translating it yields CASRTRLAGELFF.

This clonotype was picked up many times. This chain joins TRBV29-1 and TRBJ1-1, with D possibly matching TRBD1 (5 bases). Germline V lookup: CDR1 SQVTM, CDR2 ANQGSEA. V gave up 6 bases and J gave up 1 base, with 18 bases separating them. This CDR3 region has 15 residues. CDR3 sequence reads: CSVLGWGSQNTEAFF. The CDR3 coding sequence is TGCAGCGTATTGGGTTGGGGCAGCCAGAACACTGAAGCTTTCTTT.

This clonotype was recorded many times. The chain employs TRBV5-6 and TRBJ1-5, with D perhaps TRBD1 (5 bases). CDR3 length: 14 residues. The germline gives CDR1 SGHDT, CDR2 YYEEEE. Trimming took off 0 bases at V and 7 bases at J, with 11 bases between the two ends. The CDR3 reads CASSLAGGVQPQHF. The DNA for the CDR3 is TGTGCCAGCAGCTTGGCCGGGGGAGTCCAGCCCCAGCATTTT.

This chain connects TRBV20-1 to TRBJ1-1; D gene uncertain. CDR1 is DFQATT and CDR2 is SNEGSKA in the germline V gene (reference sequence). The CDR3 contains 12 residues. Trimming removed 5 bases at V and 1 base at J, with 8 bases between. CDR3 sequence: CSAPRRNTEAFF. The CDR3 DNA follows: TGCAGTGCTCCGCGCAGGAACACTGAAGCTTTCTTT.

This clonotype showed up many times. The chain combines TRBV2 with TRBJ1-5, with a possible D match to TRBD1 (5 bases). This CDR3 comprises 16 residues. Germline lookup yields CDR1 SNHLY and CDR2 FYNNEI. Trimming pared 6 bases from V and 0 bases from J, leaving 15 bases between. As DNA, the CDR3 is TGTGCCAGCAGCGCGAGGCATCAGGGTAGCAATCAGCCCCAGCATTTT. It translates to CASSARHQGSNQPQHF.

This clonotype was seen at least ten times. V is TRBV7-9 and J is TRBJ1-1; a weak D match, TRBD1 (6 bases). This CDR3 is 15 amino acids long. The germline V gene has CDR1 SEHNR and CDR2 FQNEAQ (reference sequence). The ends were cut back, 2 bases at V and 0 bases at J, with 10 bases in the middle. CDR3 amino acids: CASSLSGQMNTEAFF. The CDR3 coding sequence is TGTGCCAGCAGCTTATCCGGACAGATGAACACTGAAGCTTTCTTT.

This clonotype was found a few times. V usage is TRBV7-3 and J usage is TRBJ2-2; D is unclear. CDR3 size: 12 residues. Trimming removed 6 bases from V and 7 bases from J, with 9 bases in between. Per the germline V gene, CDR1 is SGHTA and CDR2 is FQGTGA. CDR3 in DNA: TGTGCCAGCAGGGCCGGTAACGGGGAGCTGTTTTTT. It translates to CASRAGNGELFF.

Only a few counts were recorded for this clonotype. V and J are TRBV3-1 and TRBJ2-7, with D maybe TRBD2 (7 bases). V shed 6 bases and J shed 3 bases, with 18 bases lying between them. The CDR3 consists of 15 residues. Germline V gene sequence: CDR1 LGHDT, CDR2 YNNKEL (reference sequence). CDR3 amino acids: CASSRGALSVYEQYF. Here the CDR3 DNA reads TGTGCCAGCAGTCGGGGGGCTCTGTCTGTCTACGAGCAGTACTTC.